These 3 T cell receptor beta chains share one sample of origin, sequenced in a study of T cells in severe cutaneous drug reactions. The patients sequenced had a carbamazepine-induced Stevens-Johnson syndrome or toxic epidermal necrolysis reaction. Bulk and single-cell libraries used iRepertoire multiplex PCR with TCR subtype-specific primers. TCRdb reanalyzed the single-cell sequencing reads, giving one entry per CDR3 protein sequence and no DNA. Its listing shows about six distinct CDR3 sequences. The sequenced sample consisted of a single TRBV12-expressing cell sorted from a skin blister. Subset described: single blister T cells sorted with anti-TRBV12-3/TRBV12-4 antibody. The receptors originated from a human donor with a severe cutaneous drug reaction.

Measured by frequency, this clonotype is hyperexpanded. The genes are TRBV30 and TRBJ2-7. CDR3 length: 12 residues. Looked up from germline, CDR1 is GTSNPN and CDR2 is SVGIG (reference sequence). CDR3 sequence reads: CAWSVRGYEQYF.

By frequency, this clonotype is hyperexpanded. The chain is built from TRBV7-2 and TRBJ2-7; TCRdb's D call, TRBD1, is unchecked because there is no DNA. CDR3 length: 14 residues. Germline V lookup: CDR1 SGHTA, CDR2 FQGNSA. CDR3 amino acids: CASSLARQGGPGYF.

Measured by frequency, this clonotype is hyperexpanded. The V and J genes are TRBV7-8 and TRBJ2-6; TCRdb proposes TRBD2, but this gene call is untestable without DNA. Germline lookup yields CDR1 SGHVS and CDR2 FQNEAQ. This CDR3 spans 17 amino acids. CDR3 amino acids: CASSLASEIAGANVLTF.